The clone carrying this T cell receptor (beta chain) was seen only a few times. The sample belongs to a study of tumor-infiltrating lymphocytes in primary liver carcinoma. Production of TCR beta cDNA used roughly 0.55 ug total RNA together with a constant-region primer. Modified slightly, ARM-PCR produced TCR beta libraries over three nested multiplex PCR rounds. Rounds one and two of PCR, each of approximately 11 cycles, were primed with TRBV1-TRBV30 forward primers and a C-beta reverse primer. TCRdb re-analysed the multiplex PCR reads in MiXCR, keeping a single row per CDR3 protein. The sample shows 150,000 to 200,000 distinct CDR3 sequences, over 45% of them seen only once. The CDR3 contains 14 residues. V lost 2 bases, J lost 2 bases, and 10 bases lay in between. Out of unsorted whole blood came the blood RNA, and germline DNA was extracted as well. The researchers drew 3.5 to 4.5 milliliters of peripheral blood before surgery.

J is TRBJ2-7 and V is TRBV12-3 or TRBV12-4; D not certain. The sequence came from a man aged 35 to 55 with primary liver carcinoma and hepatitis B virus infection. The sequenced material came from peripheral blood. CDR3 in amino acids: CASSLSGIPYEQYF. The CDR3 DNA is TGTGCCAGCAGTTTATCTGGGATCCCCTACGAGCAGTACTTC.